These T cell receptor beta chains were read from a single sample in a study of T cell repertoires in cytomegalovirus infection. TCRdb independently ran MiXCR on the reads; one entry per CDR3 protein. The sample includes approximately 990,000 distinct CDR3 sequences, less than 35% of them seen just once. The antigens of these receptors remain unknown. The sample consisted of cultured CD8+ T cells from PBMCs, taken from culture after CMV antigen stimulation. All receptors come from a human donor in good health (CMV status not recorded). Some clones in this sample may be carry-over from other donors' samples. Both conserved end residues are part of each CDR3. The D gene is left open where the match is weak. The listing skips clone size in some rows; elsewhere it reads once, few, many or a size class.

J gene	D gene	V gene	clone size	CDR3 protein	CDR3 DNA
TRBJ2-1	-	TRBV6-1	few	CASKEGSYNEQFF	TGTGCCAGCAAGGAAGGCAGCTACAATGAGCAGTTCTTC
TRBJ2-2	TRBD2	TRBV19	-	CASSNGGGTGELFF	TGTGCCAGTAGTAACGGGGGGGGCACCGGGGAGCTGTTTTTT
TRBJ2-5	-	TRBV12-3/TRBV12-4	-	CASSLVGRGQETQYF	TGTGCCAGCAGTTTAGTGGGTAGGGGACAAGAGACCCAGTACTTC
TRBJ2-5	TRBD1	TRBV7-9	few	CASAGQGISETQYF	TGTGCCAGCGCGGGACAGGGGATCTCGGAGACCCAGTACTTC
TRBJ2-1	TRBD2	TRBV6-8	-	CASSSFPAGASGNEQFF	TGTGCCAGCAGTTCCTTTCCAGCGGGGGCCTCCGGCAATGAGCAGTTCTTC
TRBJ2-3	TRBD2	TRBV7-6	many	CASSLAPGLAGSTDTQYF	TGTGCCAGCAGCTTAGCCCCCGGACTAGCGGGGAGCACAGATACGCAGTATTTT
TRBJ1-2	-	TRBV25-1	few	CASIGVGTNYGYTF	TGTGCCAGCATTGGTGTCGGGACAAACTATGGCTACACCTTC
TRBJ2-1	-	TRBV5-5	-	CASSLRHPNEQFF	TGTGCCAGCAGCTTAAGACACCCCAATGAGCAGTTCTTC
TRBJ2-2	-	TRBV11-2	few	CASSISRQVNTGELFF	TGTGCCAGCAGCATCAGCCGACAAGTAAACACCGGGGAGCTGTTTTTT
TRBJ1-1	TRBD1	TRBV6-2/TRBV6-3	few	CAITGQPYSEAFF	TGTGCCATAACGGGACAGCCGTATTCTGAAGCTTTCTTT
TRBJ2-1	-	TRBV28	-	CASSYKGGNNEQFF	TGTGCCAGCAGTTATAAAGGGGGGAACAATGAGCAGTTCTTC
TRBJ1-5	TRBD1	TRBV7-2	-	CASSSGQGNNQPQHF	TGTGCCAGCAGCTCGGGACAGGGCAACAATCAGCCCCAGCATTTT
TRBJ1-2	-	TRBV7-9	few	CASSLRGRSVNYGYTF	TGTGCCAGCAGCTTAAGGGGGAGGTCCGTAAACTATGGCTACACCTTC
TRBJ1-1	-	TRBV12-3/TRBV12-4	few	CASSYPSGLNTEAFF	TGTGCCAGCAGTTATCCTTCAGGGTTGAACACTGAAGCTTTCTTT
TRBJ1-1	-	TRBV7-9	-	CASSGNGKPNTEAFF	TGTGCCAGCAGCGGTAATGGCAAGCCGAACACTGAAGCTTTCTTT
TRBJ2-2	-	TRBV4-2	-	CASSLYVGLTGELFF	TGTGCCAGCAGCCTATACGTGGGCCTCACCGGGGAGCTGTTTTTT
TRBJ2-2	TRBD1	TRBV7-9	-	CASSLETGSAGELFF	TGTGCCAGCAGCTTGGAGACAGGGAGTGCCGGGGAGCTGTTTTTT
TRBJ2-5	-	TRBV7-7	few	CASSPRTDGARTQYF	TGTGCTAGCAGCCCTAGGACGGATGGGGCGCGGACCCAGTACTTC
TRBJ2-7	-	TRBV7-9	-	CASSSQGGYEQYF	TGTGCCAGCAGCTCGCAGGGGGGTTACGAGCAGTACTTC
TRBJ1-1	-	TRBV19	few	CASSIISRQKNTEAFF	TGTGCCAGTAGTATAATATCCCGGCAGAAGAACACTGAAGCTTTCTTT
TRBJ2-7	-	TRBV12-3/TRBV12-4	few	CASSWNLAQEYEQYF	TGTGCCAGCAGTTGGAACCTCGCCCAAGAGTACGAGCAGTACTTC
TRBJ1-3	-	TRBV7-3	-	CASSLSDTPGNTIYF	TGTGCCAGCAGCTTATCCGACACCCCTGGAAACACCATATATTTT
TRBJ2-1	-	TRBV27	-	CASSPPRESYNEQFF	TGTGCCAGCAGCCCTCCTCGGGAGTCCTACAATGAGCAGTTCTTC
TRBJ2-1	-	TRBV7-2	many	CASSSDPTIEQFF	TGTGCCAGCAGCTCTGACCCCACAATAGAGCAGTTCTTC
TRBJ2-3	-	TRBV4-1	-	CASSQEPASDPDTQYF	TGCGCCAGCAGCCAAGAACCGGCTAGCGACCCAGATACGCAGTATTTT
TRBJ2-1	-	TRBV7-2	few	CASTIMSSYNEQFF	TGTGCCAGCACCATTATGAGCTCCTACAATGAGCAGTTCTTC
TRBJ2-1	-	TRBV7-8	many	CASSLGGGFNEQFF	TGTGCCAGCAGCTTAGGAGGGGGTTTCAATGAGCAGTTCTTC
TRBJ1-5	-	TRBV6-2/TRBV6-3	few	CASSYSRQSSGVQPQHF	TGTGCCAGCAGTTACTCCCGGCAAAGCAGTGGAGTTCAGCCCCAGCATTTT
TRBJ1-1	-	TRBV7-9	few	CASSHLTEMNTEAFF	TGTGCCAGCAGCCACCTGACGGAAATGAACACTGAAGCTTTCTTT
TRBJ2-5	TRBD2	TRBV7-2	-	CASSTGLAGALETQYF	TGTGCCAGCAGCACGGGACTAGCGGGGGCTTTGGAGACCCAGTACTTC
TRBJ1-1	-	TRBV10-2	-	CASSDPPRGRNTEAFF	TGCGCCAGCAGTGACCCTCCGCGTGGGAGGAACACTGAAGCTTTCTTT
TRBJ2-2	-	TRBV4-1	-	CASSQEADTGELFF	TGCGCCAGCAGCCAAGAGGCAGACACCGGGGAGCTGTTTTTT